This T cell receptor beta chain was captured by sequencing in a study of shared clonotypes between healthy human individuals. This CDR3 spans 15 amino acids. Per germline, CDR1 SEHNR and CDR2 FQNEAQ (reference sequence). V lost 4 bases and J 1 base, leaving 14 bases between the germline ends. Generated by immunoSEQ multiplex PCR, the TCRdb table keeps only in-frame clones and is missing some. The profile covers some 1,600,000 clones, with around 98% appearing a single time and roughly 0.45% taken by the ten largest. The receptor's source is a man aged 25 to 40 in good health. The sequencing input was naive CD4+ T cells sorted from blood. Subset noted: CD45RA+ positively selected. The chain links TRBV7-9 to TRBJ2-7; TRBD1 is a possible D gene (7 bases). CDR3 residues: CASSSQAGGSYEQYF. The DNA of the CDR3 is TGTGCCAGCAGCTCGCAGGCAGGGGGGTCCTACGAGCAGTACTTC.